The 25 T cell receptor beta chains listed next were all sequenced from one sample in a study of siplizumab effects on memory and regulatory T cells. Data came from immunoSEQ multiplex PCR; TCRdb stores just in-frame clones and leaves some out. The table includes some 90,000 clones, 90% detected once. The specimen was CD4+ T cells sorted from blood. The receptors come from a human donor in good health.

This rearrangement joins TRBV10-3 to TRBJ1-5; TRBD1 matches at 7 bases. Germline CDR1 is ENHRY and CDR2 is SYGVKD. The J segment lost 2 bases and the V segment lost 2 bases, leaving 6 bases of the junction unmatched. The CDR3 consists of 16 residues. The CDR3 protein is CAISEALGGGNQPQHF. CDR3 in DNA: TGTGCCATCAGTGAGGCGCTAGGGGGCGGCAATCAGCCCCAGCATTTT.

This chain connects TRBV18 to TRBJ2-7, with TRBD1 matching over 7 bases. This CDR3 has 14 amino acids. The V gene end was trimmed by 5 bases and the J gene end by 0 bases; junction bases not matched to a gene: 4. Germline V gene data show CDR1 as KGHSH and CDR2 as LQKENI. The CDR3 nucleotides are TGTGCCAGCTCAGGGGGACAGAGCTCCTACGAGCAGTACTTC. Translating gives CASSGGQSSYEQYF. The full variable domain, rest sourced from reference TRBV18 and TRBJ2-7, is NAGVMQNPRHLVRRRGQEARLRCSPMKGHSHVYWYRQLPEEGLKFMVYLQKENIIDESGMPKERFSAEFPKEGPSILRIQQVVRGDSAAYFCASSGGQSSYEQYFGPGTRLTVT.

The chain employs TRBV9 and TRBJ1-1; 7 bases map to TRBD1. Per germline, CDR1 SGDLS and CDR2 YYNGEE. The V segment lost 7 bases and the J segment 1 base; nucleotides outside the gene matches: 13. The CDR3 is 16 residues long. The CDR3 DNA is TGTGCCAGCTCACCTAAGGGGGCGGGATCGAACACTGAAGCTTTCTTT. Residues: CASSPKGAGSNTEAFF.

The rearrangement joins TRBV4-1 to TRBJ2-2, with 7 bases fitting TRBD2. CDR1 and CDR2 from the germline V gene are MGHRA and YSYEKL. Trimming at V came to 0 bases and at J to 6 bases, leaving 4 bases not matched to a gene. This CDR3 is 15 amino acids long. This chain's CDR3 is CASSQEREIPGELFF. The CDR3 DNA follows: TGCGCCAGCAGCCAAGAGCGGGAGATCCCCGGGGAGCTGTTTTTT.

The V and J genes are TRBV7-8 and TRBJ2-5, with D perhaps TRBD1 or TRBD2 (5 bases each). Per the germline V gene, CDR1 is SGHVS and CDR2 is FQNEAQ. Trimming cost V 4 bases and J 5 bases, with 17 bases left between them. CDR3 length: 15 residues. The DNA of the CDR3 is TGTGCCAGCAGCTCCAAAAGGGACCGCGGGGAGACCCAGTACTTC. The encoded protein is CASSSKRDRGETQYF.

The CDR3 sequence is CASSYSGGTRTYEQYF. The CDR3 DNA reads as TGTGCCAGCAGTTACTCGGGCGGAACCCGTACCTACGAGCAGTACTTC. The genes are TRBV6-5 and TRBJ2-7; D gene unclear. V lost 0 bases to trimming and J lost 2 bases, with 14 bases between them. The CDR3 loop spans 16 amino acids. CDR1 is MNHEY, CDR2 SVGAGI, per germline.

This chain joins TRBV11-3 and TRBJ2-3; 16 bases map to TRBD2. The CDR3 is 18 amino acids. The V gene end was trimmed by 5 bases and the J gene end by 5 bases; junction bases not matched to a gene: 10. Germline values: CDR1 SGHNT, CDR2 YENEEA. CDR3 coding DNA: TGTGCCAGCAGCCTGGGACTAGCGGGAGGGCTCTCGGGAGATACGCAGTATTTT. Translated, it gives CASSLGLAGGLSGDTQYF. The entire variable domain, with the rest obtained from reference TRBV11-3 and TRBJ2-3, is as follows: EAGVVQSPRYKIIEKKQPVAFWCNPISGHNTLYWYLQNLGQGPELLIRYENEEAVDDSQLPKDRFSAERLKGVDSTLKIQPAELGDSAVYLCASSLGLAGGLSGDTQYFGPGTRLTVL.

This chain connects TRBV20-1 to TRBJ2-7; D is ambiguous. The CDR3 extends over 11 amino acids. Trimming took off 4 bases at V and 3 bases at J, with 7 bases between the two ends. Looked up from germline, CDR1 is DFQATT and CDR2 is SNEGSKA (reference sequence). The DNA for the CDR3 is TGCAGTGCTAAGAACTTCTACGAGCAGTACTTC. Amino acid sequence: CSAKNFYEQYF.

The chain couples TRBV11-2 to TRBJ2-5; perhaps D is TRBD1 or TRBD2 (5 bases each). Trimming cost V 0 bases and J 7 bases, with 9 bases left between them. Looked up from germline, CDR1 is SGHAT and CDR2 is FQNNGV. The CDR3 covers 13 residues. DNA for the CDR3: TGTGCCAGCAGCTTAGAACCGGGACGGACCCAGTACTTC. Encoded protein: CASSLEPGRTQYF.

Turning to this clone: The junction shows a germline mismatch at one end, possibly a read error. This sequence joins TRBV5-5 and TRBJ1-2; D gene uncertain. Germline-derived CDR1 and CDR2 are SGHKS and YYEKEE (reference sequence). CDR3 length: 15 residues. CDR3 bases: TGTGCCAGCAGTTTGGAAGAAACTACTAACTATGGCTACACCTTC. As protein: CASSLEETTNYGYTF.

This chain uses TRBV18 with TRBJ1-1; D gene unclear. Germline CDR1 is KGHSH and CDR2 is LQKENI. This CDR3 is built from 14 residues. V lost 1 base and J lost 1, with 7 bases in between. In DNA, the CDR3 is TGTGCCAGCTCACCACAGGGTGGGAACACTGAAGCTTTCTTT. This encodes CASSPQGGNTEAFF.

J is TRBJ2-3 and V is TRBV11-3; D is tentatively TRBD1 or TRBD2 (5 bases each). V was clipped by 1 base and J by 4 bases, with 9 bases between them. This CDR3 has 14 residues. Germline lookup yields CDR1 SGHNT and CDR2 YENEEA. In DNA form, the CDR3 reads TGTGCCAGCAGCTTAGGGGGGAATCCAGATACGCAGTATTTT. Protein: CASSLGGNPDTQYF. The variable domain in full, with the rest retrieved from reference TRBV11-3 and TRBJ2-3, is EAGVVQSPRYKIIEKKQPVAFWCNPISGHNTLYWYLQNLGQGPELLIRYENEEAVDDSQLPKDRFSAERLKGVDSTLKIQPAELGDSAVYLCASSLGGNPDTQYFGPGTRLTVL.

CDR3 sequence reads: CASSDGAVDEKLFF. The CDR3 DNA follows: TGTGCCAGCAGTGACGGGGCAGTGGATGAAAAACTGTTTTTT. V gene TRBV2 combines with J gene TRBJ1-4; tentative D call: TRBD1 (5 bases). V was clipped by 3 bases and J by 6 bases, with 11 bases between them. CDR3 length: 14 residues. Per the germline V gene, CDR1 is SNHLY and CDR2 is FYNNEI.

The V gene is TRBV11-3, the J gene TRBJ2-5, with 9 bases identical to TRBD1. After removal of 3 bases from V and 2 bases from J, the junction contained 13 bases not matched to a gene. The CDR3 is 18 amino acids. Germline V CDR1 and CDR2: SGHNT, YENEEA. CDR3 loop: CASSFRTSGTGLQETQYF. The CDR3 DNA reads TGTGCCAGCAGCTTTCGAACCTCCGGGACAGGGCTTCAAGAGACCCAGTACTTC.

This clone occurred once. The chain has TRBV30 and TRBJ2-7; D is perhaps TRBD1 (6 bases). The germline V gene encodes CDR1 GTSNPN and CDR2 SVGIG (reference sequence). V lost 4 bases and J lost 2, with 9 bases in between. This CDR3 has 12 residues. This chain's CDR3 is CAWKPGAYEQYF. The DNA for the CDR3 is TGTGCCTGGAAGCCAGGGGCCTACGAGCAGTACTTC. Full variable domain (rest looked up from reference TRBV30 and TRBJ2-7): SQTIHQWPATLVQPVGSPLSLECTVEGTSNPNLYWYRQAAGRGLQLLFYSVGIGQISSEVPQNLSASRPQDRQFILSSKKLLLSDSGFYLCAWKPGAYEQYFGPGTRLTVT.

The gene calls are TRBV5-6 and TRBJ2-5; possibly TRBD2 for D (5 bases). CDR3 length: 14 residues. Per the germline V gene, CDR1 is SGHDT and CDR2 is YYEEEE. The germline V and J ends were trimmed by 0 bases and 2 bases, with 8 bases remaining between them. CDR3 bases: TGTGCCAGCAGCTTGGCGGGGTTACAAGAGACCCAGTACTTC. Translating it yields CASSLAGLQETQYF.

This clone was detected once. CDR3 nucleotides: TGTGCCAGCAGTGATGGGCTAGCGGGAGACGAGCAGTACTTC. It codes for CASSDGLAGDEQYF. The V gene is TRBV2, the J gene TRBJ2-7, with 10 nucleotides matching TRBD2. The germline CDR1 and CDR2 sequences are SNHLY and FYNNEI. V lost 3 bases and J lost 5; bases outside the gene matches: 4. CDR3 length: 14 residues.

The rearrangement joins TRBV27 to TRBJ2-1; D gene unclear. V lost 6 bases to trimming and J lost 1 base, with 16 bases between them. Germline V CDR1 and CDR2: MNHEY, SMNVEV (reference sequence). This CDR3 has 16 amino acids. The CDR3 sequence is CASRNKLTDSYNEQFF. The CDR3, as DNA: TGTGCCAGCAGAAACAAACTTACTGATTCCTACAATGAGCAGTTCTTC.

The V and J genes are TRBV25-1 and TRBJ2-1; 8 nucleotides line up with TRBD1. The CDR3 length is 16 residues. V lost 6 bases to trimming and J lost 7 bases; unmatched junction nucleotides: 14. Germline V CDR1 and CDR2: MGHDK, SYGVNS. CDR3 region: CASSPLTGDAKNEQFF. Written as DNA, the CDR3 is TGTGCCAGCAGCCCCCTGACAGGGGACGCGAAAAATGAGCAGTTCTTC.

The chain uses TRBV27 and TRBJ1-4; no clear D gene. Trimming removed 7 bases from V and 0 bases from J, with 9 bases in between. Germline V lookup: CDR1 MNHEY, CDR2 SMNVEV (reference sequence). The CDR3 is made up of 14 amino acids. CDR3 sequence (DNA): TGTGCCAGCACCTCAGTTGCAACTAATGAAAAACTGTTTTTT. Translating gives CASTSVATNEKLFF.

The chain uses TRBV6-5 and TRBJ2-1, with D possibly being TRBD2 (6 bases). Deletions cut 2 bases from V and 0 bases from J, with 11 bases between. This CDR3 is 16 amino acids long. CDR1 and CDR2 (germline): MNHEY, SVGAGI. The CDR3 spells CASSYATTSSYNEQFF. CDR3 nucleotides: TGTGCCAGCAGTTACGCTACGACTAGCTCCTACAATGAGCAGTTCTTC.

The chain's CDR3 is CASSEALKNRGTDTQYF. The DNA of the CDR3 is TGTGCCAGCAGTGAAGCGCTGAAAAACAGAGGCACAGATACGCAGTATTTT. The chain recombines TRBV2 with TRBJ2-3; D gene unclear. Deletions cut 0 bases from V and 1 base from J, with 14 bases between. This CDR3 comprises 17 residues. The germline V gene encodes CDR1 SNHLY and CDR2 FYNNEI.

The genes are TRBV6-1 and TRBJ1-3; D remains unclear. This CDR3 is built from 14 residues. CDR1 MNHNS and CDR2 SASEGT come from the germline V gene. V lost 2 bases, J lost 3 bases, and 8 bases lay in between. The CDR3 loop reads CASSERELGNTIYF. The CDR3 DNA reads TGTGCCAGCAGTGAAAGGGAGCTTGGAAACACCATATATTTT.

The chain's CDR3 is CASSFSYEQYF. CDR3 in DNA: TGTGCCAGCTCATTCTCCTACGAGCAGTACTTC. The rearrangement joins TRBV18 to TRBJ2-7; D is uncertain. CDR1 and CDR2 from the germline V gene are KGHSH and LQKENI. The CDR3 has 11 residues. Trimming cost V 5 bases and J 0 bases, with 2 bases left between them.

CDR3 sequence (DNA): TGCAGCGTGAAAGGGGGGCTCAATCAGCCCCAGCATTTT. Encoded protein: CSVKGGLNQPQHF. The V gene is TRBV29-1, the J gene TRBJ1-5, with D tentatively TRBD1 (6 bases). Germline values: CDR1 SQVTM, CDR2 ANQGSEA. Trimming left V 6 bases short and J 3 bases short, with 12 bases between. This CDR3 contains 13 residues. Filled out from reference TRBV29-1 and TRBJ1-5, the complete variable domain reads SAVISQKPSRDICQRGTSLTIQCQVDSQVTMMFWYRQQPGQSLTLIATANQGSEATYESGFVIDKFPISRPNLTFSTLTVSNMSPEDSSIYLCSVKGGLNQPQHFGDGTRLSIL.